The rows below give T cell receptor beta chains drawn from one sample of a study of T cells in Graves' hyperthyroidism and ophthalmopathy. In TCRdb, the multiplex PCR reads were re-called with MiXCR into one record per CDR3 protein. The table has over 300,000 distinct CDR3 sequences, approximately 15% seen once; the top ten hold approximately 35%. Specimen: blood. Every receptor here comes from a woman aged 35 to 49 with Graves' ophthalmopathy. Both conserved end residues are part of each CDR3. D genes are given only for firm matches. The size entry is marked missing in some rows and otherwise reads once, few, many or a size class.

clone_size: few; j_call: TRBJ2-7; d_call: TRBD2; v_call: TRBV28; cdr3_aa: CASSRGTTGVYYEQYF; cdr3_nt: TGTGCCAGCAGTCGGGGGACTACGGGGGTGTACTACGAGCAGTACTTC
clone_size: many; j_call: TRBJ1-1; d_call: TRBD1; v_call: TRBV28; cdr3_aa: CASTESGGVHTEAFF; cdr3_nt: TGTGCCAGCACGGAGTCAGGGGGCGTTCACACTGAAGCTTTCTTT
clone_size: few; j_call: TRBJ1-1; d_call: .; v_call: TRBV5-1; cdr3_aa: CASSWGHRDTEAFF; cdr3_nt: TGCGCCAGCAGCTGGGGTCATCGAGACACTGAAGCTTTCTTT
clone_size: once; j_call: TRBJ1-5; d_call: .; v_call: TRBV30; cdr3_aa: CAWSVLEQPQHF; cdr3_nt: TGTGCCTGGAGTGTTCTCGAGCAGCCCCAGCATTTT
clone_size: many; j_call: TRBJ1-2; d_call: TRBD1; v_call: TRBV4-1; cdr3_aa: CASSPTGQLLRGYTF; cdr3_nt: TGCGCCAGCAGCCCAACGGGACAGTTACTTAGAGGCTACACCTTC
clone_size: many; j_call: TRBJ2-2; d_call: .; v_call: TRBV19; cdr3_aa: CASNNYGANTGELFF; cdr3_nt: TGTGCCAGTAACAATTACGGAGCGAACACCGGGGAGCTGTTTTTT
clone_size: many; j_call: TRBJ2-7; d_call: .; v_call: TRBV2; cdr3_aa: CASRKGAATYSYEQYF; cdr3_nt: TGTGCCAGCAGAAAAGGGGCAGCTACTTACTCCTACGAGCAGTACTTC
clone_size: .; j_call: TRBJ1-1; d_call: TRBD1; v_call: TRBV28; cdr3_aa: CASSLSPGTGGEIDAFF; cdr3_nt: TGTGCCAGCAGTCTCTCCCCTGGGACAGGGGGGGAGATTGACGCTTTCTTT
clone_size: many; j_call: TRBJ2-1; d_call: .; v_call: TRBV7-2; cdr3_aa: CASSLARDNEQFF; cdr3_nt: TGTGCCAGCAGCTTAGCGAGGGACAATGAGCAGTTCTTC
clone_size: few; j_call: TRBJ2-1; d_call: TRBD1; v_call: TRBV5-1; cdr3_aa: CASTTTGGSRNEQFF; cdr3_nt: TGCGCCAGCACTACTACAGGGGGCAGCAGAAATGAGCAGTTCTTC
clone_size: few; j_call: TRBJ2-5; d_call: TRBD1; v_call: TRBV19; cdr3_aa: CASSSRQGHPQETQYF; cdr3_nt: TGTGCCAGTAGTTCCCGACAGGGCCACCCCCAAGAGACCCAGTACTTC
clone_size: many; j_call: TRBJ2-7; d_call: TRBD2; v_call: TRBV10-3; cdr3_aa: CAISDLASGTYEQYF; cdr3_nt: TGTGCCATCAGTGATTTGGCTAGCGGGACCTACGAGCAGTACTTC
clone_size: .; j_call: TRBJ2-7; d_call: .; v_call: TRBV2; cdr3_aa: CALTPAVGSYEQYF; cdr3_nt: TGTGCCTTAACCCCCGCGGTCGGCTCCTACGAGCAGTACTTC
clone_size: few; j_call: TRBJ2-7; d_call: .; v_call: TRBV5-4; cdr3_aa: CASSSQGRGSYEQYF; cdr3_nt: TGTGCCAGCAGCTCCCAAGGACGGGGTTCCTACGAGCAGTACTTC
clone_size: .; j_call: TRBJ2-7; d_call: TRBD1; v_call: TRBV30; cdr3_aa: CAWSVGGTGAYEQYF; cdr3_nt: TGTGCCTGGAGTGTAGGAGGGACAGGGGCCTACGAGCAGTACTTC
clone_size: many; j_call: TRBJ1-1; d_call: TRBD1; v_call: TRBV3-1; cdr3_aa: CASSQGRQGEAFF; cdr3_nt: TGTGCCAGCAGCCAAGGTCGACAGGGTGAAGCTTTCTTT
clone_size: .; j_call: TRBJ1-1; d_call: .; v_call: TRBV5-8; cdr3_aa: CASSYRQVRTEAFF; cdr3_nt: TGTGCCAGCAGCTACCGACAGGTGCGGACTGAAGCTTTCTTT
clone_size: once; j_call: TRBJ1-1; d_call: .; v_call: TRBV11-2; cdr3_aa: CASSLAPRNTEAFF; cdr3_nt: TGTGCCAGCAGCTTAGCTCCGCGGAACACTGAAGCTTTCTTT
clone_size: many; j_call: TRBJ2-1; d_call: TRBD1; v_call: TRBV20-1; cdr3_aa: CSAARDRANNEQFF; cdr3_nt: TGCAGTGCGGCACGGGACAGGGCCAACAATGAGCAGTTCTTC
clone_size: few; j_call: TRBJ1-2; d_call: .; v_call: TRBV28; cdr3_aa: CASSQGAHGYTF; cdr3_nt: TGTGCCAGCAGTCAGGGAGCCCATGGCTACACCTTC
clone_size: .; j_call: TRBJ1-6; d_call: .; v_call: TRBV6-1; cdr3_aa: CATAGVYNSPPHF; cdr3_nt: TGTGCCACAGCAGGGGTGTATAATTCACCCCCCCACTTT
clone_size: many; j_call: TRBJ1-5; d_call: .; v_call: TRBV7-9; cdr3_aa: CASSLVGLPQHF; cdr3_nt: TGTGCCAGCAGCTTAGTGGGGCTACCCCAGCATTTT
clone_size: many; j_call: TRBJ2-3; d_call: .; v_call: TRBV6-1; cdr3_aa: CASSRVLGRTDTDTQYF; cdr3_nt: TGTGCCAGCAGTAGGGTTTTGGGGCGGACTGACACAGATACGCAGTATTTT
clone_size: many; j_call: TRBJ2-2; d_call: .; v_call: TRBV20-1; cdr3_aa: CSARGPSLTGELFF; cdr3_nt: TGCAGTGCTAGAGGGCCCTCCTTGACCGGGGAGCTGTTTTTT
clone_size: few; j_call: TRBJ2-4; d_call: TRBD2; v_call: TRBV4-2; cdr3_aa: CASSQEIAGAKNIQYF; cdr3_nt: TGTGCCAGCAGCCAAGAAATAGCGGGAGCCAAAAACATTCAGTACTTC